This T cell receptor (beta chain) was recorded in a study of blood T cell repertoires in COVID-19. At the level of the study: There were acute and convalescent COVID-19 samples, and they came from the United States, Italy and Spain. PBMCs, B-cell-depleted T cells, or T cells provided the cDNA or gDNA that made up the material.

In the authors' workflow: Amplification with reference gene primers provided the estimates of nucleated cell counts. Profiled with immunoSEQ multiplex PCR; TCRdb holds only in-frame clones, not every one. V and J calls plus clone size are reproduced from that table; the DNA served to infer D and trimming. The sample yields about 120,000 clones, 80% to 90% seen once. The sample consisted of peripheral blood. The sequence derives from an older man with active or convalescent COVID-19.

The CDR3 region is CASSRQTGQPQHF. The CDR3 DNA reads TGTGCCAGCAGTCGCCAGACGGGTCAGCCCCAGCATTTT. The genes are TRBV6-5 and TRBJ1-5; D not resolved. Germline CDR1 and CDR2: MNHEY and SVGAGI. This CDR3 comprises 13 residues. V was clipped by 5 bases and J by 6 bases, with 11 bases between them.